These 24 T cell receptor beta chains were sequenced from one sample in a study of T cell repertoires in cytomegalovirus infection. No cognate antigen is known for these TCRs. TCRdb re-derived calls from the reads in MiXCR, one entry per CDR3 protein. The table includes some 130,000 distinct CDR3 sequences, more than 20% detected once. Sequencing was done on a sample of PBMCs, sequenced either directly or after in vitro stimulation (not recorded which). These receptors were taken from a human donor in good health (CMV status not recorded). Some clones in this sample may be carry-over from other donors' samples.

The table lists this clonotype with a few counts. The rearrangement joins TRBV7-9 to TRBJ2-1; no reliable D call. The germline V gene encodes CDR1 SEHNR and CDR2 FQNEAQ (reference sequence). Trimming shortened V by 4 bases and J by 12 bases, and 22 bases separated the two germline ends. The CDR3 extends over 15 amino acids. The CDR3 sequence: CASSSSLADGDGQFF. Here the CDR3 DNA reads TGTGCCAGCAGCTCTTCCCTCGCGGATGGCGATGGGCAGTTCTTC.

The sample holds a few counts of this clonotype. The V and J genes are TRBV4-1 and TRBJ1-2; D unresolved. Germline assignment: CDR1 MGHRA and CDR2 YSYEKL. The V end was cut by 4 bases, the J end by 0 bases, with 12 bases between. The CDR3 consists of 15 residues. In DNA form, the CDR3 reads TGCGCCAGCAGCCGCCAGGACGGGCCTAACTATGGCTACACCTTC. This gives the protein CASSRQDGPNYGYTF.

The chain carries TRBV19 and TRBJ1-1; possibly TRBD1 for D (5 bases). The CDR3 has 16 amino acids. CDR1 LNHDA and CDR2 SQIVND come from the germline V gene (reference sequence). V lost 5 bases to trimming and J lost 2 bases, with 18 bases between them. The CDR3 reads CASSEDTRVRNTEAFF. CDR3 DNA sequence: TGTGCCAGTAGTGAGGACACAAGGGTTCGAAACACTGAAGCTTTCTTT.

The chain has TRBV28 and TRBJ2-4; D possibly corresponds to TRBD2 (6 bases). Trimming took 2 bases from V and 4 from J, leaving 12 bases between them. The CDR3 runs to 15 residues. Per the germline V gene, CDR1 is MDHEN and CDR2 is SYDVKM. The CDR3 protein is CASSLVRLAKNIQYF. The CDR3 DNA reads as TGTGCCAGCAGTTTAGTTCGGCTAGCGAAAAACATTCAGTACTTC. The variable domain in full, completed from reference TRBV28 and TRBJ2-4, reads DVKVTQSSRYLVKRTGEKVFLECVQDMDHENMFWYRQDPGLGLRLIYFSYDVKMKEKGDIPEGYSVSREKKERFSLILESASTNQTSMYLCASSLVRLAKNIQYFGAGTRLSVL.

The table lists this clonotype with a few counts. V usage is TRBV10-3 and J usage is TRBJ1-4; possibly TRBD1 for D (5 bases). Germline V gene lookup returns CDR1 ENHRY and CDR2 SYGVKD. V lost 3 bases, J lost 2 bases, and 10 bases lay in between. This CDR3 comprises 15 residues. This CDR3 is CAISDNWGTNEKLFF. Here the CDR3 DNA reads TGTGCCATCAGTGATAATTGGGGGACTAATGAAAAACTGTTTTTT.

There are a few counts of this clonotype. This sequence joins TRBV9 and TRBJ2-3; 15 bases align to TRBD2. V gave up 5 bases and J gave up 2 bases; unmatched junction bases: 9. Germline V gives CDR1 SGDLS, CDR2 YYNGEE. This CDR3 comprises 18 residues. The CDR3 region has the DNA TGTGCCAGCAGGCCGGGACTAGCGGGAGGCTTCCCCACAGATACGCAGTATTTT. Its translation is CASRPGLAGGFPTDTQYF.

The V and J genes are TRBV20-1 and TRBJ2-1; D is unclear. V gave up 3 bases and J gave up 1 base, with 7 bases separating them. Germline V CDR1 and CDR2: DFQATT, SNEGSKA (reference sequence). The CDR3 has 13 amino acids. The CDR3 spells CSASAGSYNEQFF. Here the CDR3 DNA reads TGCAGTGCTAGTGCCGGGTCCTACAATGAGCAGTTCTTC.

The CDR3 coding sequence is TGTGCCAGTAGTACGATCTACAATGAGCAGTTCTTC. It codes for CASSTIYNEQFF. The chain uses TRBV19 and TRBJ2-1; D unclear. Germline loops: CDR1 LNHDA, CDR2 SQIVND (reference sequence). V was trimmed by 4 bases and J by 3 bases, leaving 4 bases between them. The CDR3 has 12 residues. The full variable domain, with the rest looked up from reference TRBV19 and TRBJ2-1, is DGGITQSPKYLFRKEGQNVTLSCEQNLNHDAMYWYRQDPGQGLRLIYYSQIVNDFQKGDIAEGYSVSREKKESFPLTVTSAQKNPTAFYLCASSTIYNEQFFGPGTRLTVL.

This clonotype was seen more than once but under ten times. DNA of the CDR3: TGTGCCAGCAGCTCCGGGACAGGGGGCGTCGAGCAGTACTTC. This translates into CASSSGTGGVEQYF. The chain combines TRBV7-2 with TRBJ2-7; TRBD1 matches at 12 bases. CDR1 SGHTA and CDR2 FQGNSA come from the germline V gene. V lost 4 bases, J lost 6 bases, and 4 bases stayed unmatched. The CDR3 is made up of 14 amino acids.

In DNA form, the CDR3 reads TGCAGCGTTGAAAGGGGCCCGGCTAGCGGCTACAATGAGCAGTTCTTC. It codes for CSVERGPASGYNEQFF. The V call is TRBV29-1, the J call TRBJ2-1; 7 nucleotides match TRBD2. This CDR3 has 16 residues. The V and J ends lost 2 bases and 3 bases, in that order; junction bases with no gene match: 10. Per the germline V gene, CDR1 is SQVTM and CDR2 is ANQGSEA.

This clonotype was recorded at least ten times. The V and J genes are TRBV6-5 and TRBJ2-3; TRBD2 agrees at 9 bases. Germline-derived CDR1 and CDR2 are MNHEY and SVGAGI. This CDR3 has 18 residues. J gave up 1 base and V 0 bases, and 8 bases lay outside the gene matches. The CDR3 reads CASSYSISRTSGTDTQYF. In nucleotides, the CDR3 is TGTGCCAGCAGTTACTCGATCTCCCGGACTAGCGGCACAGATACGCAGTATTTT.

The CDR3 region is CASSPRGLSEAFF. CDR3 bases: TGTGCCAGCTCACCCAGGGGGCTAAGTGAAGCTTTCTTT. J is TRBJ1-1 and V is TRBV18; 8 positions match TRBD1. The junction had 4 bases not matched to a gene; V was cut back by 3 bases and J by 7 bases. In germline, CDR1 is KGHSH, CDR2 LQKENI. This CDR3 has 13 residues.

This clonotype was counted only a few times. The chain joins TRBV6-6 to TRBJ2-1, with D possibly TRBD2 on 6 matching bases. Germline V CDR1 and CDR2: MNHNY, SVGAGI (reference sequence). With 2 bases removed from V and 8 bases from J, the gap between germline ends came to 10 bases. The CDR3 covers 13 residues. Here the CDR3 DNA reads TGTGCCAGCAGTTACCGCCTAGCGCATGAGCAGTTCTTC. As protein: CASSYRLAHEQFF.

This chain joins TRBV29-1 and TRBJ1-6, with D maybe TRBD1 (5 bases). CDR3 size: 13 residues. The V and J ends lost 1 base and 7 bases respectively, with 8 bases between them. Germline V gives CDR1 SQVTM, CDR2 ANQGSEA. The CDR3 region is CSVEVGANSPLHF. The CDR3 region has the DNA TGCAGCGTTGAAGTCGGGGCCAATTCACCCCTCCACTTT.

V and J are TRBV20-1 and TRBJ2-1, with D tentatively TRBD2 (6 bases). CDR1 is DFQATT and CDR2 is SNEGSKA in the germline V gene (reference sequence). The germline V and J ends were trimmed by 3 bases and 3 bases, with 15 bases remaining between them. The CDR3 runs 15 residues. The CDR3 sequence is CSASQVREDYNEQFF. Written as DNA, the CDR3 is TGCAGTGCTAGTCAGGTCAGGGAGGACTACAATGAGCAGTTCTTC.

This clonotype was picked up many times. The chain recombines TRBV7-2 with TRBJ2-1; TRBD2 matches 7 bases. The CDR3 runs to 14 residues. From germline, CDR1 is SGHTA and CDR2 FQGNSA. V dropped 5 bases and J dropped 4; count of bases not matched to a gene: 5. The CDR3 bases are TGTGCCAGCAGCCCGTCGGGGGGATACAATGAGCAGTTCTTC. Protein product: CASSPSGGYNEQFF.

This clonotype was picked up a small number of times. The CDR3, as DNA: TGTGCCAGTAGTATAGCGAGCGGGATAGGATACGAGCAGTACTTC. This gives the protein CASSIASGIGYEQYF. This chain connects TRBV19 to TRBJ2-7; TRBD2 agrees at 7 bases. V shed 1 base, J shed 4 bases, and the junction held 7 bases outside the gene matches. Germline V gives CDR1 LNHDA, CDR2 SQIVND (reference sequence). The CDR3 spans 15 residues.

The chain carries TRBV3-1 and TRBJ1-1; D gene unclear. Germline loops: CDR1 LGHDT, CDR2 YNNKEL (reference sequence). This CDR3 region has 14 residues. The V end was cut by 2 bases, the J end by 0 bases, with 7 bases between. The CDR3 spells CASSQKPLNTEAFF. DNA for the CDR3: TGTGCCAGCAGCCAAAAACCTCTGAACACTGAAGCTTTCTTT. The variable domain in full, with the rest retrieved from reference TRBV3-1 and TRBJ1-1, is DTAVSQTPKYLVTQMGNDKSIKCEQNLGHDTMYWYKQDSKKFLKIMFSYNNKELIINETVPNRFSPKSPDKAHLNLHINSLELGDSAVYFCASSQKPLNTEAFFGQGTRLTVV.

The chain combines TRBV20-1 with TRBJ1-5, with a possible D match to TRBD1 (5 bases). The germline V gene has CDR1 DFQATT and CDR2 SNEGSKA (reference sequence). The CDR3 spans 13 residues. V shed 1 base and J shed 11 bases, with 15 bases lying between them. The CDR3 protein is CSARGDGRSAQHF. CDR3 DNA sequence: TGCAGTGCTAGAGGGGACGGTCGATCAGCCCAGCATTTT.

This clonotype is judged medium-sized. The V call is TRBV7-3, the J call TRBJ2-1; 8 nucleotides match TRBD2. There are 15 residues in the CDR3. The germline V gene encodes CDR1 SGHTA and CDR2 FQGTGA. Trimming took 6 bases from V and 3 from J; bases not matched to a gene: 7. The CDR3 nucleotides read TGTGCCAGCAGTCGGGGGGGACTTGACTACAATGAGCAGTTCTTC. Translation gives CASSRGGLDYNEQFF. Supplemented by reference TRBV7-3 and TRBJ2-1, the full variable domain reads GAGVSQTPSNKVTEKGKYVELRCDPISGHTALYWYRQSLGQGPEFLIYFQGTGAADDSGLPNDRFFAVRPEGSVSTLKIQRTERGDSAVYLCASSRGGLDYNEQFFGPGTRLTVL.

This clonotype was recorded many times. The chain combines TRBV19 with TRBJ2-3, with 9 positions matching TRBD1. Germline V gene lookup returns CDR1 LNHDA and CDR2 SQIVND (reference sequence). The CDR3 runs 16 residues. The V and J ends lost 5 bases and 2 bases, in that order; junction bases with no gene match: 8. The CDR3 nucleotides are TGTGCCAGTAGTCTTTCCGGGACAGGGTTCACAGATACGCAGTATTTT. It encodes CASSLSGTGFTDTQYF.

The chain uses TRBV2 and TRBJ1-5; D might be TRBD1 (5 bases). The CDR3 loop spans 13 amino acids. Looked up from germline, CDR1 is SNHLY and CDR2 is FYNNEI. Trimming took off 4 bases at V and 4 bases at J, with 8 bases between the two ends. CDR3: CASSADRNQPQHF. The DNA of the CDR3 is TGTGCCAGCAGTGCTGACAGAAATCAGCCCCAGCATTTT.

This clonotype was found many times. This chain joins TRBV12-3 or TRBV12-4 and TRBJ2-1, with TRBD2 matching 7 bases. This CDR3 spans 15 amino acids. The J segment lost 0 bases and the V segment lost 2 bases, leaving 1 base of the junction unmatched. As DNA, the CDR3 is TGTGCCAGCAGTTTAAGGACTAGCTCCTACAATGAGCAGTTCTTC. Translation: CASSLRTSSYNEQFF.

This clonotype was detected many times. This chain connects TRBV12-3 or TRBV12-4 to TRBJ1-1; tentatively, D is TRBD1 (6 bases). V dropped 4 bases and J dropped 0 bases, with 9 bases sitting between them. The CDR3 sequence is 14 residues long. CDR3 sequence reads: CASSSGTLNTEAFF. CDR3 sequence (DNA): TGTGCCAGCAGTTCGGGGACATTGAACACTGAAGCTTTCTTT.